These 8 T cell receptor beta chains were all obtained from the same sample, sequenced in a study of monozygotic twins with inflammatory bowel disease. Each CDR3 protein gets one entry in TCRdb, which reprocessed the 5' RACE reads and gives no DNA. The sample's table shows around 450,000 distinct CDR3 sequences. Sequences were obtained from blood. These TCRs come from a human donor with ulcerative colitis or Crohn's disease, or a healthy co-twin of an affected twin (not recorded which).

This chain connects TRBV5-6 to TRBJ2-1; TCRdb gives TRBD1 as the D gene, but with no DNA this cannot be confirmed. CDR3 length: 15 residues. The germline gives CDR1 SGHDT, CDR2 YYEEEE. CDR3 amino acids: CASSLVGGKYNEQFF. Full variable domain (outside the CDR3, taken from reference TRBV5-6 and TRBJ2-1): DAGVTQSPTHLIKTRGQQVTLRCSPKSGHDTVSWYQQALGQGPQFIFQYYEEEERQRGNFPDRFSGHQFPNYSSELNVNALLLGDSALYLCASSLVGGKYNEQFFGPGTRLTVL.

The chain couples TRBV5-6 to TRBJ2-5. Germline assignment: CDR1 SGHDT and CDR2 YYEEEE. This CDR3 is 11 amino acids long. CDR3: CASSVTGIQYF.

The CDR3 here is CASSLLWGPSTDTQYF. This chain connects TRBV7-2 to TRBJ2-3; with no DNA, the TCRdb D assignment of TRBD1 cannot be verified. The CDR3 extends over 16 amino acids. Germline lookup yields CDR1 SGHTA and CDR2 FQGNSA.

The chain employs TRBV5-1 and TRBJ2-5. Germline lookup yields CDR1 SGHRS and CDR2 YFSETQ. The CDR3 runs to 12 residues. The CDR3 is CASSIGEETQYF.

The chain combines TRBV28 with TRBJ1-5; checking the TCRdb D call of TRBD1 is not possible without DNA. The germline CDR1 and CDR2 sequences are MDHEN and SYDVKM. The CDR3 loop spans 17 amino acids. CDR3 amino acids: CASNPPAGGRGNQPQHF.

This chain links TRBV12-3 or TRBV12-4 with TRBJ2-2. CDR3 size: 11 residues. CDR3: CASSFPGELFF.

The CDR3 region is CSVAGHGSQETQYF. The J gene is TRBJ2-5, the V gene TRBV29-1; TCRdb designates TRBD1, a call that cannot be tested without DNA. CDR3 length equals 14 residues. Germline assignment: CDR1 SQVTM and CDR2 ANQGSEA.

This chain links TRBV9 with TRBJ1-1. Germline assignment: CDR1 SGDLS and CDR2 YYNGEE. This CDR3 region has 12 residues. This CDR3 reads CASSPGTTEAFF.